The entry below describes one TCR beta chain. The antigen remains undetermined. This entry comes from a study of OX40 agonist ivuxolimab in advanced cancers. For the study at large: Patients received intravenous ivuxolimab every 2 weeks at 0.01 to 10 mg/kg.

Whole-study results and caveats: More expanded clones were seen, on average, in CD8+ T cells than in CD4+.

Samples of blood were obtained at baseline, on cycle 4 day 1, and on cycle 7 day 1. The CDR3 sequence is 14 residues long. V was shortened by 7 bases and J by 4 bases, with 15 bases between the two germline ends. Germline V gives CDR1 SEHNR, CDR2 FQNEAQ (reference sequence). The protocol was immunoSEQ multiplex PCR, while the TCRdb copy is restricted to in-frame clones and leaves out a portion. The sample contains tens of thousands of clones, roughly nine tenths of which appear only once. Specimen: CD4+ or CD8+ T cells sorted from blood, collected in a trial of the OX40 agonist ivuxolimab. The clonotype originates from an adult with an advanced solid tumor such as melanoma, head and neck, liver or kidney cancer. The chain has TRBV7-9 and TRBJ2-3; a weak D match, TRBD2 (6 bases). CDR3 region: CASTLGLSPDTQYF. CDR3 nucleotide sequence: TGTGCCAGCACCCTGGGACTTTCCCCAGATACGCAGTATTTT.